These 32 T cell receptor beta chains were all obtained from the same sample, sequenced in a study of T cells in Graves' hyperthyroidism and ophthalmopathy. Authors of the study amplified TCR beta CDR3 regions from RNA transcripts. The HTBI primer set served for first-round RT-PCR of the TCR CDR3. TCRdb re-called the multiplex PCR reads with MiXCR, one entry per CDR3 protein. The table lists about 400,000 distinct CDR3 sequences, 20% to 25% of them singletons. The sample was blood. Receptors originate from a man over 45 with Graves' hyperthyroidism.

At least ten counts were recorded for this clonotype. The V gene is TRBV7-2, the J gene TRBJ2-7; 8 positions match TRBD1. There are 15 residues in the CDR3. The germline V gene has CDR1 SGHTA and CDR2 FQGNSA. V trimming: 2 bases; J trimming: 0 bases; junction bases outside the gene matches: 3. The CDR3 loop is CASSLNTGGSYEQYF. The CDR3 DNA reads TGTGCCAGCAGCTTAAACACAGGGGGCTCCTACGAGCAGTACTTC.

CDR3 sequence: CASSQVEDNEQFF. The CDR3 region has the DNA TGCGCCAGCAGCCAAGTGGAGGACAATGAGCAGTTCTTC. V and J are TRBV4-1 and TRBJ2-1; TRBD2 might be the D (5 bases). The CDR3 is 13 amino acids. Germline V gene data show CDR1 as MGHRA and CDR2 as YSYEKL. Trimming took 1 base from V and 5 from J, leaving 6 bases between them.

This clonotype was seen more than once but under ten times. The V and J genes are TRBV12-3 or TRBV12-4 and TRBJ2-7, with a tentative D call TRBD1 (5 bases). V lost 2 bases, J lost 3 bases, and 8 bases lay in between. This CDR3 has 13 residues. CDR3 protein: CASSLIRDYEQYF. For the CDR3, the DNA is TGTGCCAGCAGTTTAATCAGGGACTACGAGCAGTACTTC.

V is TRBV19 and J is TRBJ1-2; D call uncertain. V dropped 6 bases and J dropped 0 bases, with 8 bases sitting between them. This CDR3 contains 13 residues. The germline V gene encodes CDR1 LNHDA and CDR2 SQIVND (reference sequence). In nucleotides, the CDR3 is TGTGCCAGTAGAGTAGAAGCTAACTATGGCTACACCTTC. Protein product: CASRVEANYGYTF. Full variable domain (missing parts from reference TRBV19 and TRBJ1-2): DGGITQSPKYLFRKEGQNVTLSCEQNLNHDAMYWYRQDPGQGLRLIYYSQIVNDFQKGDIAEGYSVSREKKESFPLTVTSAQKNPTAFYLCASRVEANYGYTFGSGTRLTVV.

This clonotype was counted a few times. The V and J genes are TRBV7-3 and TRBJ2-1, with D unresolved. This CDR3 has 13 residues. The germline gives CDR1 SGHTA, CDR2 FQGTGA. Trimming left V 2 bases short and J 8 bases short, with 10 bases between. The CDR3 bases are TGTGCCAGCAGCTTAGGGTCTTGGGATGAGCAGTTCTTC. Residues: CASSLGSWDEQFF.

J is TRBJ2-5 and V is TRBV4-1, with 8 bases lining up with TRBD2. CDR1 is MGHRA and CDR2 is YSYEKL in the germline V gene. J gave up 4 bases and V 4 bases, and 8 bases lay outside the gene matches. This CDR3 region has 15 residues. The CDR3 region is CASSLATGGAETQYF. DNA for the CDR3: TGCGCCAGCAGCCTCGCAACGGGGGGGGCAGAGACCCAGTACTTC.

The table lists this clonotype with many counts. This sequence joins TRBV11-3 and TRBJ2-7, with 8 bases fitting TRBD1. CDR3 length: 12 amino acids. Germline values: CDR1 SGHNT, CDR2 YENEEA. V dropped 5 bases and J dropped 5; count of bases not matched to a gene: 2. Here the CDR3 reads CASSLTGDEQYF. The DNA for the CDR3 is TGTGCCAGCAGCCTGACAGGGGACGAGCAGTACTTC. The full variable domain, rest sourced from reference TRBV11-3 and TRBJ2-7, is EAGVVQSPRYKIIEKKQPVAFWCNPISGHNTLYWYLQNLGQGPELLIRYENEEAVDDSQLPKDRFSAERLKGVDSTLKIQPAELGDSAVYLCASSLTGDEQYFGPGTRLTVT.

The chain joins TRBV5-1 to TRBJ2-1, with 10 bases identical to TRBD2. Germline CDR1 is SGHRS and CDR2 is YFSETQ. V shed 3 bases and J 4 bases; nucleotides not matched to a gene: 1. This CDR3 is 14 amino acids long. In DNA form, the CDR3 reads TGCGCCAGCAGCTCACTAGCGGGATACAATGAGCAGTTCTTC. Its translation is CASSSLAGYNEQFF.

This clonotype was seen a few times. This CDR3 is CASSLPAGGSSTDTQYF. In nucleotides, the CDR3 is TGTGCCAGCAGTTTACCCGCCGGGGGGTCTAGCACAGATACGCAGTATTTT. This sequence joins TRBV27 and TRBJ2-3; 7 bases fit TRBD2. Germline V gives CDR1 MNHEY, CDR2 SMNVEV (reference sequence). With V trimmed by 2 bases and J by 0 bases, 8 bases remained unmatched. The CDR3 totals 17 residues.

This clonotype came up a few times. V gene TRBV18 combines with J gene TRBJ1-1; D possibly corresponds to TRBD1 (6 bases). Trimming pared 8 bases from V and 0 bases from J, leaving 13 bases between. This CDR3 has 14 residues. Germline V gives CDR1 KGHSH, CDR2 LQKENI. CDR3 amino acids: CASTQGLVNTEAFF. CDR3 in DNA: TGTGCCAGCACCCAGGGGCTAGTGAACACTGAAGCTTTCTTT.

This clonotype was seen only a few times. This chain joins TRBV6-2 or TRBV6-3 and TRBJ2-3; 7 positions agree with TRBD1. The germline CDR1 and CDR2 sequences are MNHEY and SVGEGT. The CDR3 is made up of 15 amino acids. J was trimmed by 2 bases and V by 6 bases; bases with no gene match: 8. The CDR3 bases are TGTGCCAGCAGAAATGACAGGGCATACACAGATACGCAGTATTTT. This gives the protein CASRNDRAYTDTQYF.

This clonotype was seen more than once but under ten times. The V and J genes are TRBV7-8 and TRBJ1-6, with D maybe TRBD1 (5 bases). Germline-derived CDR1 and CDR2 are SGHVS and FQNEAQ. The length of the CDR3 is 17 residues. Trimming pared 0 bases from V and 8 bases from J, leaving 17 bases between. Here the CDR3 DNA reads TGTGCCAGCAGCTTAGCACCCAGGGCCTCAGGGCATTCACCCCTCCACTTT. It specifies CASSLAPRASGHSPLHF.

This clonotype came up a few times. CDR3 in DNA: TGCGCCAGCAGACAGGACAGCATAGGGACTGAAGCTTTCTTT. Protein sequence: CASRQDSIGTEAFF. The chain combines TRBV5-1 with TRBJ1-1; possibly TRBD1 for D (6 bases). V was shortened by 5 bases and J by 5 bases, with 16 bases between the two germline ends. CDR3 length equals 14 residues. The germline V gene has CDR1 SGHRS and CDR2 YFSETQ.

This clonotype was seen a single time. This chain links TRBV2 with TRBJ2-2; unclear D gene. CDR1 is SNHLY and CDR2 is FYNNEI in the germline V gene. This CDR3 contains 15 residues. The ends were cut back, 2 bases at V and 4 bases at J, with 11 bases in the middle. In nucleotides, the CDR3 is TGTGCCAGCAGTGAATTGGTAACAGCCACCGGGGAGCTGTTTTTT. This translates into CASSELVTATGELFF.

This clonotype was counted a few times. The gene calls are TRBV27 and TRBJ1-2, with TRBD1 as a possible D gene (5 bases). The CDR3 contains 17 residues. Germline lookup yields CDR1 MNHEY and CDR2 SMNVEV (reference sequence). V dropped 2 bases and J dropped 1 base, with 17 bases sitting between them. CDR3 residues: CASSLGGDLTFNYGYTF. The CDR3 DNA reads as TGTGCCAGCAGTTTAGGAGGGGATTTAACGTTTAACTATGGCTACACCTTC.

This clonotype came up a few times. The chain recombines TRBV7-9 with TRBJ2-7; D is tentatively TRBD1 or TRBD2 (5 bases each). The CDR3 is made up of 16 amino acids. Trimming removed 2 bases from V and 4 bases from J, with 18 bases in between. The germline V gene has CDR1 SEHNR and CDR2 FQNEAQ (reference sequence). The CDR3 coding sequence is TGTGCCAGCAGCTTATTTCATCGTGGGACCCTGTACGAGCAGTACTTC. Translating gives CASSLFHRGTLYEQYF.

The chain carries TRBV12-3 or TRBV12-4 and TRBJ1-1; D perhaps matches TRBD1 (6 bases). V lost 2 bases, J lost 1 base, and 14 bases lay in between. This CDR3 comprises 16 residues. The chain's CDR3 is CASSLMGRGQNTEAFF. CDR3 bases: TGTGCCAGCAGTTTAATGGGCAGGGGCCAGAACACTGAAGCTTTCTTT.

There are a few counts of this clonotype. The chain combines TRBV29-1 with TRBJ1-1, with 9 bases fitting TRBD1. The germline V gene encodes CDR1 SQVTM and CDR2 ANQGSEA. V lost 6 bases, J lost 5 bases, and 4 bases stayed unmatched. This CDR3 region has 12 residues. The CDR3 DNA reads TGCAGCGTCCGGGACAGGGCTACTGAAGCTTTCTTT. Translation gives CSVRDRATEAFF.

The rearrangement joins TRBV4-1 to TRBJ2-5, with 8 bases matching TRBD2. CDR1 is MGHRA and CDR2 is YSYEKL in the germline V gene. This CDR3 region has 16 residues. V was pared by 1 base and J by 5 bases, with 9 bases of the junction left unmatched. CDR3 in amino acids: CASSQGPAGVRETQYF. The CDR3 DNA sequence: TGCGCCAGCAGCCAAGGGCCAGCGGGAGTAAGGGAGACCCAGTACTTC.

This chain links TRBV2 with TRBJ1-2, with 7 bases identical to TRBD1. CDR1 and CDR2 (germline): SNHLY, FYNNEI. The CDR3 sequence is 16 residues long. V dropped 6 bases and J dropped 6; count of bases not matched to a gene: 16. CDR3: CASSGGPGQDLNGYTF. For the CDR3, the DNA is TGTGCCAGCAGCGGGGGCCCCGGACAGGACCTCAATGGCTACACCTTC.

Only a few counts were recorded for this clonotype. The chain joins TRBV28 to TRBJ2-3; 10 bases line up with TRBD1. The V gene's germline CDR1 is MDHEN and CDR2 SYDVKM. There are 15 residues in the CDR3. V lost 3 bases to trimming and J lost 2 bases; unmatched junction nucleotides: 2. The CDR3 coding sequence is TGTGCCAGCAGTTTGGACAGGGGGTACACAGATACGCAGTATTTT. Its translation: CASSLDRGYTDTQYF.

The rearrangement links TRBV11-2 to TRBJ2-7; no clear D gene. The CDR3 spans 14 residues. V was shortened by 6 bases and J by 2 bases, with 14 bases between the two germline ends. The germline CDR1 and CDR2 sequences are SGHAT and FQNNGV. CDR3 DNA: TGTGCCAGCAGGACATTATTGGGAACCTACGAGCAGTACTTC. Its protein product is CASRTLLGTYEQYF.

The chain employs TRBV2 and TRBJ1-5; D perhaps matches TRBD1 (6 bases). Trimming took 7 bases from V and 4 from J, leaving 8 bases between them. Germline V gene sequence: CDR1 SNHLY, CDR2 FYNNEI. The CDR3 contains 12 residues. The CDR3 is CASKGGNQPQHF. Here the CDR3 DNA reads TGTGCCAGCAAAGGGGGAAATCAGCCCCAGCATTTT.

Comment on this clonotype: An end of the junction does not agree with germline; a read error may underlie this. CDR3 in DNA: TGTGCCACCAGTGACCCTGACAGTAGCAATCAGCCCCAGCATTTT. Protein sequence: CATSDPDSSNQPQHF. The chain has TRBV2 and TRBJ1-5; D perhaps matches TRBD1 (5 bases). The CDR3 is 15 amino acids. Germline lookup yields CDR1 SNHLY and CDR2 FYNNEI.

The chain is built from TRBV20-1 and TRBJ2-1; D not resolved. The V gene's germline CDR1 is DFQATT and CDR2 SNEGSKA (reference sequence). The CDR3 extends over 10 amino acids. The CDR3, as DNA: TGCAGCGGCGCACACAATGAGCAGTTCTTC. This encodes CSGAHNEQFF.

The rearrangement links TRBV29-1 to TRBJ2-3, with D perhaps being TRBD1 or TRBD2 (5 bases each). There are 13 residues in the CDR3. Per germline, CDR1 SQVTM and CDR2 ANQGSEA. Trimming removed 4 bases at V and 2 bases at J, with 10 bases between. The CDR3 DNA follows: TGCAGCGTTGGACGGGACCCCACAGATACGCAGTATTTT. This sequence encodes CSVGRDPTDTQYF.

The table lists this clonotype with many counts. This rearrangement joins TRBV12-3 or TRBV12-4 to TRBJ1-5, with D possibly being TRBD1 (6 bases). The V gene lost 5 bases and the J gene lost 4 bases, with 18 bases spanning the gap. This CDR3 spans 16 amino acids. The chain's CDR3 is CASSPPGGGKNQPQHF. DNA for the CDR3: TGTGCCAGCAGTCCACCGGGGGGGGGCAAGAATCAGCCCCAGCATTTT.

The sample holds a few counts of this clonotype. V is TRBV14 and J is TRBJ2-1; D tentatively reads TRBD1 or TRBD2 (5 bases each). The V and J ends lost 3 bases and 4 bases respectively, with 16 bases between them. The CDR3 sequence is 16 residues long. Per the germline V gene, CDR1 is SGHDN and CDR2 is FVKESK. The CDR3 DNA follows: TGTGCCAGCAGCCAGGGTGGGCCAGGGAGTTACAATGAGCAGTTCTTC. It encodes CASSQGGPGSYNEQFF.

This clonotype was seen a few times. This chain connects TRBV20-1 to TRBJ2-7; tentatively, D is TRBD2 (6 bases). This CDR3 is 14 amino acids long. V lost 5 bases and J 1 base, leaving 15 bases between the germline ends. Germline-derived CDR1 and CDR2 are DFQATT and SNEGSKA (reference sequence). The CDR3 region has the DNA TGCAGTGCTTTTCCCACTAGCAGGTCCTACGAGCAGTACTTC. This translates into CSAFPTSRSYEQYF.

This clonotype was detected only a few times. The chain has TRBV19 and TRBJ2-7; TRBD1 matches 10 bases. V lost 7 bases and J lost 7; bases outside the gene matches: 7. From germline, CDR1 is LNHDA and CDR2 SQIVND (reference sequence). This CDR3 comprises 13 residues. CDR3 loop: CASNGQGVSEQYF. CDR3 in DNA: TGTGCCAGTAATGGACAGGGGGTATCGGAGCAGTACTTC.

This clonotype was recorded at least ten times. The rearrangement joins TRBV3-1 to TRBJ2-5, with 7 positions matching TRBD1. This CDR3 has 15 amino acids. Germline values: CDR1 LGHDT, CDR2 YNNKEL (reference sequence). The J segment lost 5 bases and the V segment lost 3 bases, leaving 9 bases of the junction unmatched. The CDR3 protein is CASSQGQSTGETQYF. The CDR3 region has the DNA TGTGCCAGCAGCCAGGGACAGTCGACGGGGGAGACCCAGTACTTC.

The rearrangement joins TRBV19 to TRBJ1-1; 7 positions match TRBD1. The CDR3 has 13 amino acids. V lost 7 bases and J lost 7; bases outside the gene matches: 9. Germline values: CDR1 LNHDA, CDR2 SQIVND (reference sequence). The CDR3 sequence: CASTITGVVEAFF. Here the CDR3 DNA reads TGTGCCAGTACCATTACAGGGGTCGTTGAAGCTTTCTTT.